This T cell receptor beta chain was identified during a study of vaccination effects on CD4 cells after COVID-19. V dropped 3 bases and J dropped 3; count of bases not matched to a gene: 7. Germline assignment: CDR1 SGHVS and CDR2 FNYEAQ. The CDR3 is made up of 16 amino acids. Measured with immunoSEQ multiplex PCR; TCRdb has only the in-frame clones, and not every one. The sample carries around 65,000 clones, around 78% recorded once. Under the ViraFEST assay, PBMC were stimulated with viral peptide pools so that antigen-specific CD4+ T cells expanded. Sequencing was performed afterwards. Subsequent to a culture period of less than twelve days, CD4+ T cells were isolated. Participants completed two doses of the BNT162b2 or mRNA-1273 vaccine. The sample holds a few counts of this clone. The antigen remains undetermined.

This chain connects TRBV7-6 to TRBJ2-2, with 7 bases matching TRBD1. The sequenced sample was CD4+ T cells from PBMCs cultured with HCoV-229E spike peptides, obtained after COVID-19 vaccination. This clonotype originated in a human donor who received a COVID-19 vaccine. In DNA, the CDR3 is TGTGCCAGCAGCTTTCTAGGGGGCGCGGACACCGGGGAGCTGTTTTTT. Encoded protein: CASSFLGGADTGELFF.